The sequence of this TCR beta chain was determined in a study of beta chain features in type 1 diabetes. Study in general: Patients did not differ from healthy donors in age, gender or cell yield. Study-level findings and limits: For cells with high TCR expression, cDNA sequencing could yield over-representation.

Expressed TCRB transcripts were sequenced, since all the RNA that had been isolated was reverse transcribed. The data were produced by immunoSEQ multiplex PCR, yet TCRdb's version contains in-frame clones alone and is incomplete. The sample includes 200,000 to 250,000 clones, 25% to 35% of them seen just once. The sample holds a few counts of this clone. Antigen unknown. Without exception, sorted populations had purity beyond 95%. This CDR3 contains 13 residues. The V gene lost 2 bases and the J gene lost 5 bases, with 9 bases spanning the gap. Germline loops: CDR1 GTSNPN, CDR2 SVGIG (reference sequence).

Sequenced material: central memory CD4+ T cells from blood. The clonotype was recovered from a man in his thirties or forties in good health. This chain uses TRBV30 with TRBJ2-2; no clear D. The CDR3 here is CAWSQVRTGELFF. The CDR3 nucleotides are TGTGCCTGGAGTCAAGTCCGAACCGGGGAGCTGTTTTTT.